The clone carrying this T cell receptor (beta chain) was observed a single time. Its cognate antigen is unknown. The data were taken from a study of T cell responses to AZD1222 COVID-19 vaccine. General study points: Baseline seropositives among AZD1222 recipients totaled only five to seven. CD4 TCRs linked to vaccination spanned spike, dominating at 160-218 and 743-854. Clonal diversity was possibly underestimated, and the donors were mostly white British, with more females. Repertoires were collected only later (after the peak T cell response had occurred).

Germline V CDR1 and CDR2: GTSNPN, SVGIG (reference sequence). There are 13 residues in the CDR3. Germline trimming cut 2 bases from V and 0 bases from J; bases unmatched to any gene: 0. TCRdb's copy holds only in-frame clones and misses some; the assay was immunoSEQ multiplex PCR. The sample includes around 120,000 clones, around 85% of them seen just once. V gene TRBV30 combines with J gene TRBJ2-7, with 8 positions matching TRBD2. This TCR derives from an adult in good health. The specimen was peripheral blood, collected on day 0 of AZD1222 vaccination. CDR3 nucleotide sequence: TGTGCCTGGAGTAGCGGGGGCTCCTACGAGCAGTACTTC. Translation gives CAWSSGGSYEQYF.